The 11 T cell receptor beta chains in this list originate from one sample, sequenced in a study of blood T cell repertoires in COVID-19 (TCRdb year 2020). The method behind the library was the immunoSEQ multiplex PCR assay. TCRdb carries this immuneACCESS record with in-frame sequences only. Its versions omit some clonotypes, under half of them owing to an unresolved V gene in the studies checked, with the rest unexplained. The sample has some 320,000 clones on record, about 82% of them singletons. Roughly 7% of the sample is taken by the ten largest. The sample taken for sequencing was peripheral blood. Source of these receptors: a human donor in a cohort sampled during active COVID-19.

This chain joins TRBV2 and TRBJ2-1; 9 bases are a match to TRBD2. The CDR3 spans 15 residues. The V and J ends lost 1 base and 4 bases, in that order; junction bases with no gene match: 2. CDR1 and CDR2 from the germline V gene are SNHLY and FYNNEI. The CDR3 reads CASSEDSGGYNEQFF. CDR3 in DNA: TGTGCCAGCAGTGAAGATAGCGGGGGTTACAATGAGCAGTTCTTC.

The chain employs TRBV7-2 and TRBJ1-1; D uncertain. The length of the CDR3 is 17 residues. Trimming took off 7 bases at V and 0 bases at J, with 21 bases between the two ends. The V gene's germline CDR1 is SGHTA and CDR2 FQGNSA. Here the CDR3 DNA reads TGTGCCAGCACCCTCCGCGGGGTTCGGCCCGTGAACACTGAAGCTTTCTTT. This encodes CASTLRGVRPVNTEAFF.

CDR3 nucleotide sequence: TGTGCCAGCAGCCTACCCCGGACTAGTTCCAATGAGCAGTTCTTC. It translates to CASSLPRTSSNEQFF. V gene TRBV3-1 (or the pseudogene TRBV3-2) combines with J gene TRBJ2-1; TRBD2 agrees at 7 bases. Looked up from germline, CDR1 is LGHDT and CDR2 is YNNKEL (reference sequence). After removal of 4 bases from V and 6 bases from J, the junction contained 9 bases not matched to a gene. The CDR3 contains 15 residues.

The chain is built from TRBV5-5 and TRBJ1-6; TRBD1 agrees at 10 bases. Unmatched junction bases numbered 15, after V lost 5 bases and J lost 10 bases. There are 17 residues in the CDR3. Germline CDR1 SGHKS, CDR2 YYEKEE (reference sequence). CDR3: CASRNWAGTGVISPLHF. The CDR3, as DNA: TGTGCCAGCAGGAACTGGGCCGGGACAGGGGTAATCTCACCCCTCCACTTT.

The chain is built from TRBV29-1 and TRBJ1-2; 8 positions agree with TRBD1. Germline V lookup: CDR1 SQVTM, CDR2 ANQGSEA. The CDR3 loop spans 18 amino acids. V lost 3 bases to trimming and J lost 0 bases; unmatched junction nucleotides: 15. CDR3 sequence (DNA): TGCAGCGTTGATGGACAGGGCTTGTTCATTGGGGCTAACTATGGCTACACCTTC. Translation: CSVDGQGLFIGANYGYTF.

The CDR3 sequence: CASSLRTGNTEAFF. Written as DNA, the CDR3 is TGCGCCAGCAGCTTGAGGACAGGGAACACTGAAGCTTTCTTT. This chain uses TRBV5-1 with TRBJ1-1; TRBD1 aligns across 7 bases. Germline V gene data show CDR1 as SGHRS and CDR2 as YFSETQ. The V gene end was trimmed by 1 base and the J gene end by 1 base; junction bases not matched to a gene: 1. This CDR3 contains 14 residues.

This clone was observed many times. The J gene is TRBJ2-7, the V gene TRBV29-1, with D possibly being TRBD2 (6 bases). The CDR3 spans 16 residues. V lost 4 bases to trimming and J lost 3 bases, with 22 bases between them. Germline CDR1 reads SQVTM; CDR2 reads ANQGSEA. The CDR3 here is CSVAAEFRGMFYEQYF. In nucleotides, the CDR3 is TGCAGCGTTGCTGCTGAGTTCCGGGGGATGTTCTACGAGCAGTACTTC.

The count of this clone is one. V is TRBV7-9 and J is TRBJ1-3, with no clear D. Between the trimmed V and J ends, which lost 1 base and 3 bases, there was a span of 13 bases. This CDR3 contains 16 residues. Germline-derived CDR1 and CDR2 are SEHNR and FQNEAQ (reference sequence). As DNA, the CDR3 is TGTGCCAGCAGCTTAGTCTTGTCAGTTGGTGGAAACACCATATATTTT. It specifies CASSLVLSVGGNTIYF.

The chain couples TRBV6-1 to TRBJ2-4, with TRBD1 matching over 8 bases. The V and J ends lost 3 bases and 0 bases, in that order; junction bases with no gene match: 13. Germline V gene sequence: CDR1 MNHNS, CDR2 SASEGT. This CDR3 has 19 residues. CDR3 sequence reads: CASSERGDRYTLAKNIQYF. In DNA, the CDR3 is TGTGCCAGCAGTGAGCGAGGGGACAGGTACACTCTAGCCAAAAACATTCAGTACTTC.

The chain uses TRBV19 and TRBJ2-7; D possibly corresponds to TRBD1 (5 bases). This CDR3 is built from 12 residues. Germline V lookup: CDR1 LNHDA, CDR2 SQIVND (reference sequence). Trimming cost V 4 bases and J 3 bases, with 7 bases left between them. Written as DNA, the CDR3 is TGTGCCAGTAGTACCGACAGCTACGAGCAGTACTTC. This translates into CASSTDSYEQYF. Full variable domain (outside the CDR3, taken from reference TRBV19 and TRBJ2-7): DGGITQSPKYLFRKEGQNVTLSCEQNLNHDAMYWYRQDPGQGLRLIYYSQIVNDFQKGDIAEGYSVSREKKESFPLTVTSAQKNPTAFYLCASSTDSYEQYFGPGTRLTVT.

V gene TRBV9 combines with J gene TRBJ1-5; D unclear. Germline CDR1 reads SGDLS; CDR2 reads YYNGEE. This CDR3 contains 14 residues. Trimming stripped 3 bases from V and 6 bases from J, with 13 bases between. The DNA for the CDR3 is TGTGCCAGCAGCGCCGGGGTTGAGGGTCAGCCCCAGCATTTT. Translating gives CASSAGVEGQPQHF.